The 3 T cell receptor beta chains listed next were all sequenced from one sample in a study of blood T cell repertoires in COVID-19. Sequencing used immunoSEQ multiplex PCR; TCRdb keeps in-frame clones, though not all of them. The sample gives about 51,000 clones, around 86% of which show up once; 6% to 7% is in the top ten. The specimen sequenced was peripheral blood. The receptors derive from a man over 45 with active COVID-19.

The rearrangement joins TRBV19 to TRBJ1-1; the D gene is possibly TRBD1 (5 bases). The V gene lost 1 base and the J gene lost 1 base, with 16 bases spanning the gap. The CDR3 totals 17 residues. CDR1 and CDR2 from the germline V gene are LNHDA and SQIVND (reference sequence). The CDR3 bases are TGTGCCAGTAGTATAGGTTGGAGCGGGGGTAGGAACACTGAAGCTTTCTTT. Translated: CASSIGWSGGRNTEAFF.

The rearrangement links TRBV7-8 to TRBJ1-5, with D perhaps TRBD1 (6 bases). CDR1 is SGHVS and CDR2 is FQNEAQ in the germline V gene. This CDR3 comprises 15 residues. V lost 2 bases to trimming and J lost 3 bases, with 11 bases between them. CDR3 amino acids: CASSLTDSLNQPQHF. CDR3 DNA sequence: TGTGCCAGCAGCTTAACGGACAGTCTCAATCAGCCCCAGCATTTT.

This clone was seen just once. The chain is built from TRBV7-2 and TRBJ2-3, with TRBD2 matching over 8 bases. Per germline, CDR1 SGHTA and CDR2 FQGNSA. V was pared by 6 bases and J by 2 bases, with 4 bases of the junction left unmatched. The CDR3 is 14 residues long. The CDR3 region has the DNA TGTGCCAGCAGGTCGGGGGGGTCCACAGATACGCAGTATTTT. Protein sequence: CASRSGGSTDTQYF.